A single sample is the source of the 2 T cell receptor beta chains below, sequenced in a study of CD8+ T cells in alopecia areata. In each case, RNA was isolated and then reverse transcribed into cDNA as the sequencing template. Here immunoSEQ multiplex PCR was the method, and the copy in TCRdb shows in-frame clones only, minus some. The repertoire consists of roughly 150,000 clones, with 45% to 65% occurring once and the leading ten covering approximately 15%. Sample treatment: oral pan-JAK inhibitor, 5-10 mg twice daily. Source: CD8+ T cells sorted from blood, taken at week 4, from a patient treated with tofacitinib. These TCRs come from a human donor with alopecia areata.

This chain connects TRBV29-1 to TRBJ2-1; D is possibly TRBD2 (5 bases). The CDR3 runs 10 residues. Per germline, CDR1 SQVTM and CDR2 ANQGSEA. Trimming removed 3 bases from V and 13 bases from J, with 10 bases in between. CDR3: CSVESRVQFF. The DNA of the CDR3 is TGCAGCGTTGAGTCGCGGGTTCAGTTCTTC.

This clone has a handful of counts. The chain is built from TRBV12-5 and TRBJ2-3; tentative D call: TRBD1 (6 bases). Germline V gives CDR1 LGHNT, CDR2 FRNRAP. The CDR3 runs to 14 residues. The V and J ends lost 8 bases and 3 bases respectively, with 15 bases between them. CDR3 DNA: TGTGCTAGTACTATGACAGGTTCTACAGATACGCAGTATTTT. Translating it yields CASTMTGSTDTQYF.